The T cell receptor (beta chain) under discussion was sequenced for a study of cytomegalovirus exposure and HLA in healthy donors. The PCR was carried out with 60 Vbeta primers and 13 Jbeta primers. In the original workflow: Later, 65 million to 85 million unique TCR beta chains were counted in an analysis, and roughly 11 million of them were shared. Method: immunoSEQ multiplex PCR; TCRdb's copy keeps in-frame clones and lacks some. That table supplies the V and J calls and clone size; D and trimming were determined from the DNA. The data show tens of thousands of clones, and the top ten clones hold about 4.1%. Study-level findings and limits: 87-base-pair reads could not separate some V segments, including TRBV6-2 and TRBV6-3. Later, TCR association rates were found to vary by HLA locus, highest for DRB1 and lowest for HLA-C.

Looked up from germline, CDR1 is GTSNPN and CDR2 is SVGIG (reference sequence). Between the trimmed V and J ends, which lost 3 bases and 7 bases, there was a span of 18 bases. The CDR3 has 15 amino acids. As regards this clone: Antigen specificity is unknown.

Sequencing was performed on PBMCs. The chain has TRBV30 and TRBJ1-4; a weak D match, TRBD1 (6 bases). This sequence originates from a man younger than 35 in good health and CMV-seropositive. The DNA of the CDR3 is TGTGCCTGGAGCAGTATAACAGGGAGGGGTGAAAAACTGTTTTTT. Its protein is CAWSSITGRGEKLFF.